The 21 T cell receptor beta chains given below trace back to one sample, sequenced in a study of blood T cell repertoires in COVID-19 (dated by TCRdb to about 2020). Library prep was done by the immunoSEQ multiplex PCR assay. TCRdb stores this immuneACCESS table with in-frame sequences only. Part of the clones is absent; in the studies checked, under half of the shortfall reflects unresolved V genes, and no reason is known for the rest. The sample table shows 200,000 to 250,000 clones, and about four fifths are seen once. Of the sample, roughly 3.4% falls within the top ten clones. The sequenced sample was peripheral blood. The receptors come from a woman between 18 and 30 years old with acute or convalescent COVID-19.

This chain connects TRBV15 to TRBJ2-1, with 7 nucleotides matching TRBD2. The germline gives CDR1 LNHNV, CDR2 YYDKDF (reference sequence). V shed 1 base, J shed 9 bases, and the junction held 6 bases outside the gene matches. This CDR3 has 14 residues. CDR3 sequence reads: CATSRAGLEGEQFF. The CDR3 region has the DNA TGTGCCACCAGCAGAGCAGGACTAGAAGGTGAGCAGTTCTTC.

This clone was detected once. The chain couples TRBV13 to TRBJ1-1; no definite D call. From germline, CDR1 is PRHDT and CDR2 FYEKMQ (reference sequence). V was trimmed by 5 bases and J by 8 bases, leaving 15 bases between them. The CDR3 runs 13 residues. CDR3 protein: CASSAVTTSEAFF. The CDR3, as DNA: TGTGCCAGCAGCGCGGTTACCACGAGCGAAGCTTTCTTT. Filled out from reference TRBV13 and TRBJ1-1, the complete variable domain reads AAGVIQSPRHLIKEKRETATLKCYPIPRHDTVYWYQQGPGQDPQFLISFYEKMQSDKGSIPDRFSAQQFSDYHSELNMSSLELGDSALYFCASSAVTTSEAFFGQGTRLTVV.

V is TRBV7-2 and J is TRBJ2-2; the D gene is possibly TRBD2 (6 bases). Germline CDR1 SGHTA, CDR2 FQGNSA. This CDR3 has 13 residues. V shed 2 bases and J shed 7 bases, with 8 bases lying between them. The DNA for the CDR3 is TGTGCCAGCAGCTTAACGACTAGCGGGGAGCTGTTTTTT. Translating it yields CASSLTTSGELFF.

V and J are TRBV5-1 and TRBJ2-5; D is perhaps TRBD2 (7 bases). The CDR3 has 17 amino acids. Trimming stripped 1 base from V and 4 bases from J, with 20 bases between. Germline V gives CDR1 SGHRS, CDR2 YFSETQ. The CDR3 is CASSLLVSRAGAETQYF. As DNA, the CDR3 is TGCGCCAGCAGCTTGTTGGTTAGCCGCGCGGGGGCAGAGACCCAGTACTTC.

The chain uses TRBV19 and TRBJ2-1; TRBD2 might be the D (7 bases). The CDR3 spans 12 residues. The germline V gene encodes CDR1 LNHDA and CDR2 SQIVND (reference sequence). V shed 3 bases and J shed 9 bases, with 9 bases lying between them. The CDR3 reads CASSMGGREQFF. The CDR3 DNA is TGTGCCAGTAGTATGGGGGGGCGTGAGCAGTTCTTC.

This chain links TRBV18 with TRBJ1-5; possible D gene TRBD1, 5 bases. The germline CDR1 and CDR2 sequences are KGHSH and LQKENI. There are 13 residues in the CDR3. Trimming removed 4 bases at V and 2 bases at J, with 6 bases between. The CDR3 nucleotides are TGTGCCAGCTCACGGGGGGGCAATCAGCCCCAGCATTTT. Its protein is CASSRGGNQPQHF.

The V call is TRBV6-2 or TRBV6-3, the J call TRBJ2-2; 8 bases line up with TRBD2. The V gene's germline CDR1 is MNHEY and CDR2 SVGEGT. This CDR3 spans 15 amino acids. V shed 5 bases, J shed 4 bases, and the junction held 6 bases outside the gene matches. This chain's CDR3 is CASSTAGGGTGELFF. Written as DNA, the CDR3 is TGTGCCAGCAGTACGGCGGGAGGAGGCACCGGGGAGCTGTTTTTT.

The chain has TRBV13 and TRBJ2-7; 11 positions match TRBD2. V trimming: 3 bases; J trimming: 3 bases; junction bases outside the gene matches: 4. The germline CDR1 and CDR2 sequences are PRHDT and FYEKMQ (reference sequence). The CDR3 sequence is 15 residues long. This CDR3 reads CASSFGLAGGYEQYF. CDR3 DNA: TGTGCCAGCAGCTTCGGACTAGCGGGCGGCTACGAGCAGTACTTC.

The chain's CDR3 is CASSLSPRQQNTGELFF. CDR3 nucleotide sequence: TGTGCCAGCAGCTTGAGTCCGCGACAGCAAAACACCGGGGAGCTGTTTTTT. The rearrangement joins TRBV7-6 to TRBJ2-2; maybe TRBD1 (5 bases). The CDR3 runs to 17 residues. Looked up from germline, CDR1 is SGHVS and CDR2 is FNYEAQ. V lost 3 bases to trimming and J lost 2 bases, with 16 bases between them.

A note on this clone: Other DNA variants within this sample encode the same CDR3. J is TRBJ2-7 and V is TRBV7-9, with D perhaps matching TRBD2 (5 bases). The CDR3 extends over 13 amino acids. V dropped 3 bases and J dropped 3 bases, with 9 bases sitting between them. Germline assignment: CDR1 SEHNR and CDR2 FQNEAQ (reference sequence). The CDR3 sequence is CASSFASSYEQYF. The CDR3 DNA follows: TGTGCCAGCAGCTTCGCTAGCAGCTACGAGCAGTACTTC.

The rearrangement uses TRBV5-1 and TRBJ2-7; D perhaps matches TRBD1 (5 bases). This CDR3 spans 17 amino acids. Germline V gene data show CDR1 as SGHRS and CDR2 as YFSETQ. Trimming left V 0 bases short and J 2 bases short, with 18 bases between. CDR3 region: CASSLGFGFGAPYEQYF. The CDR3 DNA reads TGCGCCAGCAGCTTGGGTTTTGGGTTTGGGGCCCCCTACGAGCAGTACTTC.

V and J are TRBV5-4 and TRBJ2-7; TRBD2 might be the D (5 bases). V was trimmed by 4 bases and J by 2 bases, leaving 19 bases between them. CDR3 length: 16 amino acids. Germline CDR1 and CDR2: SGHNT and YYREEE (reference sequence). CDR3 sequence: CASSPTASGLAYEQYF. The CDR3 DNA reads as TGTGCCAGCAGCCCAACGGCCAGCGGCCTAGCCTACGAGCAGTACTTC.

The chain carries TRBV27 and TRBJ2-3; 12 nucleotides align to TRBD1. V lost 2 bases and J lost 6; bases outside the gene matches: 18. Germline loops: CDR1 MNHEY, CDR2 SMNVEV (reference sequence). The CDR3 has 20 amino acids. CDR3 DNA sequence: TGTGCCAGCAGTTTAGGAGGAAAGGTAGCCGGGACAGGGGGCCTTGATACGCAGTATTTT. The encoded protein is CASSLGGKVAGTGGLDTQYF.

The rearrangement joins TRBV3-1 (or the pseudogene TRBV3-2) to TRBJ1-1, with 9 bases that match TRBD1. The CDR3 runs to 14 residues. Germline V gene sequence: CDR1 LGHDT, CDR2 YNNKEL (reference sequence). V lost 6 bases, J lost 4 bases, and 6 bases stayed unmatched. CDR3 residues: CASSHGTGFTEAFF. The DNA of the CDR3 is TGTGCCAGCAGTCACGGGACAGGGTTCACTGAAGCTTTCTTT.

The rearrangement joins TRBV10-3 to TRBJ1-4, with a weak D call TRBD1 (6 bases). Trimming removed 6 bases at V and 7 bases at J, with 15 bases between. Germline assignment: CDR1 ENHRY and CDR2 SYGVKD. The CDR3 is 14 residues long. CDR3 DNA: TGTGCCATCAGCGAAGGGGGGGAAGTTGAAAAACTGTTTTTT. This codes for CAISEGGEVEKLFF.

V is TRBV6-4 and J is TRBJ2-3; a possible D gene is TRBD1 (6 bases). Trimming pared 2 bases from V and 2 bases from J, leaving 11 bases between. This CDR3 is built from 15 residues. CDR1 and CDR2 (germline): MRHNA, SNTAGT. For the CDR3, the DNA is TGTGCCAGCAGTGACCCTCTGGGGGCCACAGATACGCAGTATTTT. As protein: CASSDPLGATDTQYF.

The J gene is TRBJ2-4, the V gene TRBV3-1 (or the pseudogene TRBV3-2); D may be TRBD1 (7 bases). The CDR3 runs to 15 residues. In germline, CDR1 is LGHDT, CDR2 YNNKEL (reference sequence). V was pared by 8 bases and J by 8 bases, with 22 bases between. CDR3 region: CASQGGRQAEHIQYF. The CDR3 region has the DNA TGTGCCAGCCAGGGGGGCAGGCAGGCGGAGCACATTCAGTACTTC.

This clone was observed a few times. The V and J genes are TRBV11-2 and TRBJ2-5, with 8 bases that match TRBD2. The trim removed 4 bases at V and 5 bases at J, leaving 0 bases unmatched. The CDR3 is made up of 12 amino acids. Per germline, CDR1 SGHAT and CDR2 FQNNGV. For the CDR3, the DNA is TGTGCCAGCAGCTCGGGAGGGGAGACCCAGTACTTC. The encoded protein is CASSSGGETQYF.

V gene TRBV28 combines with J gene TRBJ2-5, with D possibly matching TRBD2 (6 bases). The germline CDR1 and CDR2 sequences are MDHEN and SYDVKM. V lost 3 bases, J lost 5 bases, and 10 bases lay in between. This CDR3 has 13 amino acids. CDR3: CASSFGSVETQYF. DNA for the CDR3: TGTGCCAGCAGTTTCGGGAGTGTCGAGACCCAGTACTTC. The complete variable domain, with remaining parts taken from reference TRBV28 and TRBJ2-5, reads DVKVTQSSRYLVKRTGEKVFLECVQDMDHENMFWYRQDPGLGLRLIYFSYDVKMKEKGDIPEGYSVSREKKERFSLILESASTNQTSMYLCASSFGSVETQYFGPGTRLLVL.

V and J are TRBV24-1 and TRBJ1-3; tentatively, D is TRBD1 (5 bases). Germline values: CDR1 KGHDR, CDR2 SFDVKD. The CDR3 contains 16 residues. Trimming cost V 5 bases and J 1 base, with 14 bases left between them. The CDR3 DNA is TGTGCCACCAGTGGAGAAAAACAGGCGTCTGGAAACACCATATATTTT. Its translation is CATSGEKQASGNTIYF.

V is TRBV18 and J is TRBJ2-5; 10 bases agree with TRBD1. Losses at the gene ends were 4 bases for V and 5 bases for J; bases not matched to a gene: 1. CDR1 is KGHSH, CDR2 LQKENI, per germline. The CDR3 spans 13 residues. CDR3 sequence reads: CASSRGQGETQYF. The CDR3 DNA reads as TGTGCCAGCTCACGGGGACAGGGGGAGACCCAGTACTTC.